A selection of T cell receptor beta chains follows, all from one sample in a study of T cells after yellow fever vaccination. TCRdb reprocessed the 5' RACE reads with MiXCR, giving one entry per CDR3 protein. The data contain hundreds of thousands of distinct CDR3 sequences, approximately 18% of them singletons. The sequenced sample was PBMCs, obtained before the yellow fever booster vaccination. Receptor source: a man between 18 and 35 years old who received the YFV17D yellow fever vaccine. The CDR3 runs from the conserved cysteine through the conserved F or W. A D gene is named only where the DNA matches it firmly. Size is omitted from some rows. Given values are once, few, many or a class for expanded clones.

TRBD2	TRBJ2-3	few	TRBV7-9	TGTGCCAGCAGCCAGCTACTAGCGGGGGACACAGATACGCAGTATTTT	CASSQLLAGDTDTQYF
TRBD1	TRBJ1-1	few	TRBV7-2	TGTGCCAGCAGCTTAGCGGGACAGCCGAACACTGAAGCTTTCTTT	CASSLAGQPNTEAFF
-	TRBJ1-2	-	TRBV9	TGTGCCAGCAGCGTAGAAGGGTCTGGCTACACCTTC	CASSVEGSGYTF
TRBD1	TRBJ2-1	-	TRBV7-8	TGTGCCAGCAGCTTATGGAGGACAGGGGGGCCCTACAATGAGCAGTTCTTC	CASSLWRTGGPYNEQFF
-	TRBJ1-2	-	TRBV7-2	TGTGCCAGCAGCTTAGTAGAATGGGGGACGATCCACACCTTC	CASSLVEWGTIHTF
-	TRBJ2-3	-	TRBV9	TGTGCCAGCAGCGTACTCGGGGGCCGGTTGGCAGATACGCAGTATTTT	CASSVLGGRLADTQYF
-	TRBJ1-3	-	TRBV12-3/TRBV12-4	TGTGCCAGCAGTTTACGGAGCTCTGGAAACACCATATATTTT	CASSLRSSGNTIYF
TRBD1	TRBJ2-1	-	TRBV20-1	TGCAGTGCTAGACCAGGGGGTTTCGGCTCCTACAATGAGCAGTTCTTC	CSARPGGFGSYNEQFF
-	TRBJ1-5	few	TRBV20-1	TGCAGTGCTAGAGATAGGCGAGGAGGGAATCAGCCCCAGCATTTT	CSARDRRGGNQPQHF
-	TRBJ1-1	few	TRBV27	TGTGCCAGCAGCCCCGAGGGGCGGGTGGTTATGAACACTGAAGCTTTCTTT	CASSPEGRVVMNTEAFF
TRBD2	TRBJ2-5	-	TRBV20-1	TGCAGTGCTTCCGGGACTAGTGAGGTGGAGACCCAGTACTTC	CSASGTSEVETQYF
TRBD2	TRBJ2-3	few	TRBV2	TGTGCCAGCAGTGACGGGACTAGCGGGGGAATAGATACGCAGTATTTT	CASSDGTSGGIDTQYF
-	TRBJ1-2	-	TRBV5-6	TGTGCCAGCAGCTGGGCAGGGTCTGGACGGGACTATGGCTACACCTTC	CASSWAGSGRDYGYTF
-	TRBJ2-7	-	TRBV10-3	TGTGCCATCAGGTTCGGGGGACCCTCCTACGAGCAGTACTTC	CAIRFGGPSYEQYF
TRBD1	TRBJ1-5	-	TRBV6-6	TGTGCCAGCAGTTACGGGCAGGGGGGGCCCCAGCATTTT	CASSYGQGGPQHF
-	TRBJ1-2	many	TRBV5-1	TGCGCCAGCAGCCCAGGAGATAACTATGGCTACACCTTC	CASSPGDNYGYTF
-	TRBJ2-5	once	TRBV7-7	TGTGCTAGCAGCTTAGCGCCAGGGACGTTGGAGACCCAGTACTTC	CASSLAPGTLETQYF
TRBD1	TRBJ2-7	few	TRBV5-4	TGTGCCAGCAGCTTGGTGGGGACAGGGGGCTACGAGCAGTACTTC	CASSLVGTGGYEQYF
-	TRBJ2-2	-	TRBV20-1	TGCAGTGCTAGAGCGCCGGGGGCGAGCCCGACCGGGGAGCTGTTTTTT	CSARAPGASPTGELFF
-	TRBJ1-2	-	TRBV24-1	TGTGCCACCAGTGAACCGACTGATAACTATGGCTACACCTTC	CATSEPTDNYGYTF
-	TRBJ2-5	-	TRBV12-3/TRBV12-4	TGTGCCAGCAGCCCGCACTTAATTCAAGAGACCCAGTACTTC	CASSPHLIQETQYF
-	TRBJ1-1	-	TRBV6-5	TGTGCCAGCAGTCGAACCGGTATAGCTTTAAACACTGAAGCTTTCTTT	CASSRTGIALNTEAFF
-	TRBJ1-2	-	TRBV12-3/TRBV12-4	TGTGCCAGCAGCCGACAACGGGGTGGAGGGGATGGCTACACCTTC	CASSRQRGGGDGYTF
-	TRBJ2-1	few	TRBV5-1	TGCGCCAGCAGCTTGGTCGCGGACCCTTACAATGAGCAGTTCTTC	CASSLVADPYNEQFF
TRBD1	TRBJ1-5	few	TRBV6-5	TGTGCCAGCAGTGGCAGGGGGCAAGGCAATCAGCCCCAGCATTTT	CASSGRGQGNQPQHF
TRBD2	TRBJ2-3	-	TRBV12-3/TRBV12-4	TGTGCCAGCAGTCCCGGGACTAGCGGGTCAGATACGCAGTATTTT	CASSPGTSGSDTQYF
TRBD2	TRBJ2-5	few	TRBV4-2	TGTGCCAGCAGCCAATCCGGACTAGTTGGTGAGACCCAGTACTTC	CASSQSGLVGETQYF